What follows are 14 T cell receptor beta chains derived from one specimen sequenced in a study of T cell responses to AZD1222 COVID-19 vaccine. Repertoires were generated with immunoSEQ multiplex PCR, while TCRdb's copy carries only in-frame clones and drops some. The table has under 200,000 clones, about nine tenths seen once. Sequenced here: peripheral blood, sampled on day 0 of AZD1222 vaccination. Receptor source: an adult in good health.

V is TRBV19 and J is TRBJ1-6, with a tentative D call TRBD1 (6 bases). Germline V lookup: CDR1 LNHDA, CDR2 SQIVND (reference sequence). CDR3 length equals 17 residues. The V gene lost 9 bases and the J gene lost 0 bases, with 18 bases spanning the gap. As DNA, the CDR3 is TGTGCCAGCCAGGACAGCCTAGGAAGCTCCTATAATTCACCCCTCCACTTT. This sequence encodes CASQDSLGSSYNSPLHF.

V and J are TRBV13 and TRBJ2-4; 8 positions match TRBD1. The CDR3 is made up of 15 amino acids. V was pared by 5 bases and J by 6 bases, with 9 bases of the junction left unmatched. Germline-derived CDR1 and CDR2 are PRHDT and FYEKMQ (reference sequence). CDR3 protein: CASSPTDRGGNIQYF. In DNA form, the CDR3 reads TGTGCCAGCAGCCCAACTGACAGGGGTGGAAACATTCAGTACTTC.

This clone has just a few counts. The chain combines TRBV6-2 or TRBV6-3 with TRBJ2-1, with 11 bases aligning to TRBD1. CDR3 size: 16 residues. V was clipped by 5 bases and J by 3 bases; unmatched bases: 6. Germline V CDR1 and CDR2: MNHEY, SVGEGT. CDR3 sequence (DNA): TGTGCCAGCAGTCCGAGGGACAGGGGGAACTACAATGAGCAGTTCTTC. It specifies CASSPRDRGNYNEQFF.

The gene calls are TRBV2 and TRBJ1-3; D remains ambiguous. Trimming shortened V by 3 bases and J by 4 bases, and 10 bases separated the two germline ends. The length of the CDR3 is 14 residues. CDR1 is SNHLY and CDR2 is FYNNEI in the germline V gene. The CDR3 loop is CASSDADGGNTIYF. The DNA of the CDR3 is TGTGCCAGCAGTGACGCGGACGGCGGAAACACCATATATTTT. Drawing the rest from reference TRBV2 and TRBJ1-3, the complete variable domain is EPEVTQTPSHQVTQMGQEVILRCVPISNHLYFYWYRQILGQKVEFLVSFYNNEISEKSEIFDDQFSVERPDGSNFTLKIRSTKLEDSAMYFCASSDADGGNTIYFGEGSWLTVV.

This chain links TRBV4-3 with TRBJ1-1; TRBD1 might be the D (5 bases). The CDR3 runs to 13 residues. The V end was cut by 1 base, the J end by 7 bases, with 10 bases between. Germline lookup yields CDR1 LGHNA and CDR2 YSLEER. CDR3 in amino acids: CASSQGRQGEAFF. The CDR3 DNA reads TGCGCCAGCAGCCAAGGAAGGCAGGGTGAAGCTTTCTTT.

The V call is TRBV12-1, the J call TRBJ1-5; the D segment call TRBD1 is taken from the table without a DNA check. TRBV12-1 is a known pseudogene. The CDR3 covers 15 residues. The CDR3 coding sequence is TGTGCCAGCAGCTTCCGACAGGGGCGCAATCAGCCCCAGCATTTT. Protein sequence: CASSFRQGRNQPQHF.

The chain couples TRBV20-1 to TRBJ1-5; perhaps TRBD1 as D (5 bases). Trimming stripped 3 bases from V and 13 bases from J, with 10 bases between. The CDR3 sequence is 10 residues long. The germline V gene encodes CDR1 DFQATT and CDR2 SNEGSKA (reference sequence). The CDR3 loop is CSAREGLQHF. In nucleotides, the CDR3 is TGCAGTGCTAGGGAGGGGCTTCAGCATTTT.

The gene calls are TRBV5-8 and TRBJ2-3, with D tentatively TRBD2 (6 bases). The V gene's germline CDR1 is SGHTS and CDR2 YDEGEE. V shed 1 base and J shed 5 bases, with 20 bases lying between them. The CDR3 totals 17 residues. CDR3 sequence reads: CASSLFGGTPRGDTQYF. CDR3 nucleotide sequence: TGTGCCAGCAGCTTGTTTGGCGGGACCCCCCGGGGAGATACGCAGTATTTT.

This clone was seen only once. V and J are TRBV3-1 (or the pseudogene TRBV3-2) and TRBJ2-5; D may match TRBD1 or TRBD2 (7 bases each). V was pared by 4 bases and J by 5 bases, with 14 bases between. The CDR3 has 14 amino acids. Germline loops: CDR1 LGHDT, CDR2 YNNKEL (reference sequence). CDR3 nucleotides: TGTGCCAGCAGCCTCAGGGGGGGCGGGGAGACCCAGTACTTC. Its protein is CASSLRGGGETQYF.

The genes are TRBV2 and TRBJ2-1; 11 positions match TRBD2. V trimming: 6 bases; J trimming: 9 bases; junction bases outside the gene matches: 7. Germline V gene lookup returns CDR1 SNHLY and CDR2 FYNNEI. CDR3 length: 14 amino acids. CDR3 DNA sequence: TGTGCCAGCAGCGCGACTAGCGGGATCGGTGAGCAGTTCTTC. It specifies CASSATSGIGEQFF.

V gene TRBV4-3 combines with J gene TRBJ2-1; 7 bases are a match to TRBD2. The CDR3 consists of 13 residues. V lost 6 bases, J lost 5 bases, and 4 bases stayed unmatched. In germline, CDR1 is LGHNA, CDR2 YSLEER. Here the CDR3 DNA reads TGCGCCAGCAGAGTCCGGGGGGACAATGAGCAGTTCTTC. Its protein is CASRVRGDNEQFF.

The chain has TRBV6-5 and TRBJ1-3; D remains unclear. V was clipped by 6 bases and J by 5 bases, with 11 bases between them. The CDR3 totals 13 residues. Germline V gives CDR1 MNHEY, CDR2 SVGAGI. DNA for the CDR3: TGTGCCAGCAGAGCAGACGGGAGAAACACCATATATTTT. Amino acids: CASRADGRNTIYF.

J is TRBJ2-7 and V is TRBV12-3 or TRBV12-4, with D possibly matching TRBD2 (6 bases). This CDR3 is 13 amino acids long. Trimming stripped 6 bases from V and 7 bases from J, with 16 bases between. The CDR3 coding sequence is TGTGCCAGCAGCCGTACTGGACTATCGGAGCAGTACTTC. Translated, it gives CASSRTGLSEQYF.

This sequence joins TRBV28 and TRBJ1-3; D may be TRBD1 (5 bases). The germline V gene has CDR1 MDHEN and CDR2 SYDVKM. V was clipped by 5 bases and J by 0 bases, with 11 bases between them. CDR3 length: 15 residues. The CDR3 protein is CASSPDGHSGNTIYF. CDR3 DNA sequence: TGTGCCAGCAGTCCTGACGGACACTCTGGAAACACCATATATTTT. Filled out from reference TRBV28 and TRBJ1-3, the complete variable domain reads DVKVTQSSRYLVKRTGEKVFLECVQDMDHENMFWYRQDPGLGLRLIYFSYDVKMKEKGDIPEGYSVSREKKERFSLILESASTNQTSMYLCASSPDGHSGNTIYFGEGSWLTVV.